What follows is one T cell receptor beta chain and its context. What this receptor recognizes is not known. No base quality values were provided; no much bigger clone lies one nucleotide off. Trimming removed 6 bases from V and 1 base from J, leaving 12 bases between the germline ends. From a lookup of the germline V gene (reference sequence), CDR1 and CDR2 are LNHDA and SQIVND. Its CDR3 holds 14 amino acids, cysteine through phenylalanine. Solely the CDR3 DNA is kept, with 42 bases framed from the first base. The source of the sample is a study of shared clonotypes between healthy human individuals (TCRdb year 2020). Regarding the study in general: A few men and a couple of women, aged 18 to 49 years, made up the cohort. For each donor, CD4 naive and CD4 memory were each run on three plates, CD8 naive on two plates, and CD8 memory on one plate. Blood TCR repertoires of a handful of healthy adults were deeply sequenced to estimate repertoire size and the extent of clonotype sharing between individuals. To increase sequencing depth and limit assay-specific biases, different laboratories used diverse techniques to prepare libraries and sequence TCR repertoires. Between about 0.85 and 9.5 billion PBMCs per donor were obtained by leukapheresis.

The paper as a whole reports these results and caveats: When a handful of donors were compared, the shared fraction of clonotypes was approximately 5% for naive CD4, about 4% for naive CD8, 2% to 2.5% for memory CD4, and around 0.37% for memory CD8. Compared with non-shared clonotypes, the clonotypes found in all four sorted-subset donors had higher generation probabilities. Pairwise subsampling led to the expectation that sequencing depth would affect the degree of clonotype sharing among donors. Incomplete sequencing was indicated by rarefaction of sorted-subset datasets, despite the large sequencing depth. Naive subsets generally had larger estimated clonotype richness than memory subsets did. Only blood was sampled, and tissue TCR repertoires likely differ from those in blood. Because the study included only a small number of donors, the genetic and exposure-history diversity represented was limited.

TCR CDR3 regions were amplified from genomic DNA by multiplex PCR using the deep immunoSEQ assay. Genomic DNA extracted from each cell subset was distributed evenly over all wells of several immunoSEQ 96-well plates, and each plate served as one replicate. For sorted subsets, each replicate PCR was loaded with about 200 ng genomic DNA, equivalent to some 31,000 T cell genomes. Purified libraries were measured with a Qubit 3.0 fluorometer, size-checked on a Bioanalyzer 2100, and measured again with the KAPA Library Quantification kit. Each immunoSEQ 96-well plate was sequenced on its own single-read 150-cycle Illumina NextSeq 550 flow cell. On the authors' methods: Because the immunoSEQ output included only junctional sequences and no quality scores, the filtering could not be the same as the filtering used for full-length reads. Sequences were annotated with PyIR, a Python wrapper for IgBLAST v1.9, and V/J genes and CDR3 were assigned using IMGT germline references. Reads were filtered out if the reads had weak V/J assignments (E-value above 1e-6), no CDR3, stop codons, out-of-frame junctions, or ambiguous translated residues. A V3J clonotype was defined by an identical inferred V gene, J gene, and CDR3 amino acid sequence. To compute the percentage overlap between repertoires, the number of shared unique clonotypes was divided by the size of the smaller repertoire. RTK rarefaction, the Chao1 estimator, and Recon v2.1 estimates of unobserved clonotypes were used to assess repertoire richness. Generation probabilities for all TCRbeta clonotypes obtained by the gDNA method from a few donors were computed using OLGA. TCRdb retrieved this table from immuneACCESS and kept in-frame rearrangements only. Not all clones are present; in checked studies, unresolved V genes account for under half, and no reason is known for the remainder. V and J calls and clone size come straight from that table; D and trimming were deduced from the DNA. The sample table contains under 1,100,000 clones; only one count was recorded for 70% to 80% of them. Of the sample, 0.61% falls within the top ten clones.

Donors were healthy HIV-negative adults with no recently reported acute infections or vaccinations. Only Caucasian adults living in Nashville, Tennessee, USA were represented among the donors. Magnetic negative selection was used to enrich CD4+ T cells, after which naive cells were positively selected on CD45RA and the negative fraction became the memory subset. Blood was obtained by leukapheresis, after which PBMCs were separated by Ficoll-Histopaque density gradient centrifugation and cryopreserved in liquid nitrogen vapor phase. Analytical flow cytometry was used to check the purity and quantity of every magnetically sorted T cell population. From each sorted fraction, genomic DNA was isolated and quantified by UV absorbance on a Nanodrop 2000c.

Recombination joined TRBV19 with TRBJ1-1; the D segment could be TRBD1, given 6 matching bases. The sequencing sample was made of memory CD4+ T cells from PBMCs. The cell subset or site label here, explained by the study, means: CD45RA-negative fraction. The sequence was obtained from a man aged 18-30 years in good health. Some clones in this sample may be carry-over from other donors' samples. CDR3 loop: CASSQRGANTEAFF. The DNA sequence is as follows: TGTGCCAGTAGCCAAAGGGGGGCGAACACTGAAGCTTTCTTT.